This T cell receptor (beta chain) was recovered during a study of CD8 T cells in ankylosing spondylitis. Trimming took 5 bases from V and 4 from J, leaving 10 bases between them. CDR3 length: 12 amino acids. Germline CDR1 DFQATT, CDR2 SNEGSKA (reference sequence). Researchers built TCR beta libraries using quantitative 5'-RACE with molecular barcodes. TCRdb analysed the 5' RACE reads with MiXCR anew, one entry per CDR3 protein. Among over 600,000 distinct CDR3 sequences listed, around 20% were seen once. This clonotype has more than one count but fewer than ten. The antigen remains unidentified. Study-wide findings and caveats: Characteristic, it appeared, of ankylosing spondylitis blood was a TCR beta motif of eight or nine highly homologous variants.

This sequence was found in a male donor with ankylosing spondylitis. V gene TRBV20-1 combines with J gene TRBJ2-3; D call uncertain. Sequenced input: blood, either unsorted or a sorted T cell fraction (not recorded which). CDR3 DNA sequence: TGCAGTGCTGTGACACCCCCAGATACGCAGTATTTT. Translation gives CSAVTPPDTQYF.